This TCR beta chain was sequenced during a study of beta chain features in type 1 diabetes. The investigators reverse transcribed all of the isolated RNA, so they sequenced expressed TCRB transcripts. Produced via immunoSEQ multiplex PCR; TCRdb's table is partial and in-frame only. The table has around 280,000 clones, around 7.3% seen once. Notes on this clone: What it binds is not known.

Study-level results: There was a moderate but significant shortening of TCRB CDR3s in all four CD4+ subsets of Type 1 diabetes patients.

Trimming stripped 2 bases from V and 7 bases from J, with 5 bases between. CDR1 and CDR2 from the germline V gene are MNHNS and SASEGT. The CDR3 loop spans 11 amino acids. This chain uses TRBV6-1 with TRBJ2-5; D might be TRBD1 (5 bases). The sample was central memory CD4+ T cells from blood. The source is a woman aged 18-30 years in good health. CDR3 residues: CASSERGTQYF. The CDR3 DNA follows: TGTGCCAGCAGTGAAAGGGGGACCCAGTACTTC.